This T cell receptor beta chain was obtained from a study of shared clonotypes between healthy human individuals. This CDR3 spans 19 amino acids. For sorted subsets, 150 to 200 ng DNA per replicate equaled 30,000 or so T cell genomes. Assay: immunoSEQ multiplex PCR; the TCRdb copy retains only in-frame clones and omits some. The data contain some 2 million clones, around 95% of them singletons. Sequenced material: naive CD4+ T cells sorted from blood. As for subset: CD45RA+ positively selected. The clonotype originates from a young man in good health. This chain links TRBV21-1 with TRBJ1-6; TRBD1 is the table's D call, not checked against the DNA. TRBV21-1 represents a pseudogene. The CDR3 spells CASTRPGQLFDGYNSPLHF. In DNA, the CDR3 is TGTGCCAGCACCCGGCCGGGACAGTTATTTGACGGCTATAATTCACCCCTCCACTTT.